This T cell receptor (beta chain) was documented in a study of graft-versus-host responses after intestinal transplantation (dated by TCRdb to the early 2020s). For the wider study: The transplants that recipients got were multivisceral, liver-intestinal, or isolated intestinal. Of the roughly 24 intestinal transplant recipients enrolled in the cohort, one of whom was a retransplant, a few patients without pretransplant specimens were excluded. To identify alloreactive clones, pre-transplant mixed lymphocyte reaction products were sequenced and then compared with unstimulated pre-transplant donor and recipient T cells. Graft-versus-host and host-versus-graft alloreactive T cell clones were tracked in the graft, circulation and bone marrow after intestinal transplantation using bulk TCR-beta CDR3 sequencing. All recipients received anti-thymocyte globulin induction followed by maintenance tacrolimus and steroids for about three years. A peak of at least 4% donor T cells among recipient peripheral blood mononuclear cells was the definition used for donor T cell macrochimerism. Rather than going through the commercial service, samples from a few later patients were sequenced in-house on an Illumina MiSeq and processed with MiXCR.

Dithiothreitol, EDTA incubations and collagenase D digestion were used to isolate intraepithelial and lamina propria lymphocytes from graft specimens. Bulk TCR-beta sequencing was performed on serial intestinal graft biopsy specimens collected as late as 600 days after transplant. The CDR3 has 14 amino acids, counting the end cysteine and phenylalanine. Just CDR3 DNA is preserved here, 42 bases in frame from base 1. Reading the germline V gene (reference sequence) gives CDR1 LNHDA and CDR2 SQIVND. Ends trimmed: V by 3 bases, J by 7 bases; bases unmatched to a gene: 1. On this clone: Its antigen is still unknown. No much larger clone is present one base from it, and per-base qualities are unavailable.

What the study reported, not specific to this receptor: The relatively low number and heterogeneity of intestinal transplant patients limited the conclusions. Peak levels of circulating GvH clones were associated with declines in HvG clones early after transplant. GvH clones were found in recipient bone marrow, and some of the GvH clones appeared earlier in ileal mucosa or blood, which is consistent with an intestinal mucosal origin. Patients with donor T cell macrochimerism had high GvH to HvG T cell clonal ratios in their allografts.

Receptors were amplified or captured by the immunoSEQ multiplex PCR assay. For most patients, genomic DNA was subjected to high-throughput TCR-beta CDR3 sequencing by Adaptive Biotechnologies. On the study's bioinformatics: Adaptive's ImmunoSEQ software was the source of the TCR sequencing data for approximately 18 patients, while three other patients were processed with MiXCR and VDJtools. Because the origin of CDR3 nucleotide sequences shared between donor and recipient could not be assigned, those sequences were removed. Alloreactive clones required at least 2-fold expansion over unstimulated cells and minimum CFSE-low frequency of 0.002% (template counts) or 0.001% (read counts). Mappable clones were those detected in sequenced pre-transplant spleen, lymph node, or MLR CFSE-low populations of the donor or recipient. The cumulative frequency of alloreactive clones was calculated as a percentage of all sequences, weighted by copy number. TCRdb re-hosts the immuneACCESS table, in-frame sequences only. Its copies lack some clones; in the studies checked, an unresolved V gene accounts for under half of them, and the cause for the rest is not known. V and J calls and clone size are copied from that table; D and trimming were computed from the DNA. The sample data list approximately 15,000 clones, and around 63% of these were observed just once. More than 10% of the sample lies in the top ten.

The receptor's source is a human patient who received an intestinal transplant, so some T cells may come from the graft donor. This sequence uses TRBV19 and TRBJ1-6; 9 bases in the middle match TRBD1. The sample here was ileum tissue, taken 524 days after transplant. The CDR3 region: CASSIGQGNSPLHF. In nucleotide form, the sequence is TGTGCCAGTAGTATCGGACAGGGGAATTCACCCCTCCACTTT.